What follows is one T cell receptor beta chain and its context. Its antigen is unknown. Germline lookup yields CDR1 LNHNV and CDR2 YYDKDF (reference sequence). Trimming cost V 3 bases and J 0 bases, with 12 bases left between them. CDR3 size: 16 residues. The sample originates from a study of shared clonotypes between healthy human individuals. It was roughly 210 ng DNA, around 32,000 T cell genomes, that sorted-subset replicate PCRs used. As processed by the authors: ImmunoSEQ output lacked quality scores and full-length reads, limiting matched filtering. Only in-frame clones appear in the TCRdb table, and some are missing; sequencing was by immunoSEQ multiplex PCR. Clone size and the V and J calls come from that table; the DNA yielded D and trimming. The table lists roughly 2.4 million clones, nearly 97% of them singletons. General study findings and limits: Sequencing depth was a factor that was expected to affect clonotype sharing among donors.

Sequences were obtained from naive CD4+ T cells sorted from blood. Subset in this sample: CD45RA+ positively selected. The gene calls are TRBV15 and TRBJ1-3, with TRBD1 as a possible D gene (5 bases). This receptor was obtained from a young man in good health. This chain's CDR3 is CATSSTLGTSGNTIYF. CDR3 sequence (DNA): TGTGCCACCAGCAGTACCCTGGGGACCTCTGGAAACACCATATATTTT. Using reference TRBV15 and TRBJ1-3 for the parts outside the CDR3, the full variable domain is DAMVIQNPRYQVTQFGKPVTLSCSQTLNHNVMYWYQQKSSQAPKLLFHYYDKDFNNEADTPDNFQSRRPNTSFCFLDIRSPGLGDTAMYLCATSSTLGTSGNTIYFGEGSWLTVV.